Sequencing of this T cell receptor (beta chain) was carried out in a study of cytotoxic CD8 clonotypes in ibrutinib-treated CLL (dated by TCRdb to the early 2020s). Describing the broader study: The cohort had eleven to twelve relapsed/refractory and around 14 treatment-naive patients; roughly 18 were IGHV unmutated. On average, each sample yielded 270,000 or so productive templates and tens of thousands of productive rearrangements. Longitudinal samples were available for about 30% of the roughly 86 trial participants. Partial responses were observed in roughly 25 patients and complete responses in 2; after a median follow-up of 68 months, remission was maintained in approximately 14 patients and progression was observed in approximately 12. Samples at response were collected after a median of about twelve months of treatment, with a range of about 6 to 40 months. Patients were still on ibrutinib when every remission and progressive disease sample was collected. Cryopreserved peripheral blood mononuclear cells were collected at three points: before therapy, at response, and at either sustained remission or disease progression. The investigation overall reported the following: Baseline clonality was found to be higher than that of age-matched healthy donors and was strongly correlated with circulating CD8+ T-cell counts. Clonality increased at ibrutinib response, stayed stable in sustained remission, and fell back toward baseline at progression. Sustained-remission and progressing patients did not have matched sampling times, and lymph node repertoires were not examined. Public clonotypes were found to be uncommon and were observed to contract or remain stable during treatment; the increase in clonality was shown to reflect expansion of private clonotypes at ibrutinib response.

Sample time point, as interpreted from the label and publication: roughly 12 months on ibrutinib. About 2 micrograms of genomic DNA were extracted from cryopreserved PBMCs for TCR beta library preparation. Longitudinal blood samples from CLL patients on ibrutinib monotherapy underwent high-throughput TCR beta sequencing. The patients took part in an open-label, single-center phase 2 trial of ibrutinib monotherapy. Concerning this clone itself: Its specific antigen is unknown. No base quality information exists; no much larger clone differs at one position.

On a MiSeq, deep resolution sequencing aimed for a depth between 1 in 1 million and 1 in 200,000 T cells, with each clonotype covered approximately 10x on average. The immunoSEQ hsTCRB Kit was used to generate the TCR beta libraries. From the authors' description of their analysis: ImmunoSEQ Data Assistant and ImmunoSEQ Analyzer were used for data analysis, and V, D and J genes were assigned according to IMGT definitions. Clonality, which ranges from 0 to 1, was calculated as one minus the normalized Shannon entropy of productive rearrangement frequencies. Public clonotype analysis was restricted to overrepresented clonotypes comprising at least 0.05% of each patient's repertoire. Some twelve age-matched healthy donor repertoires from immuneACCESS were used as controls for clonality. In its TCRdb copy, this immuneACCESS table keeps in-frame sequences only and misses some clones. Where compared with another copy, unresolved V genes explain less than half of these, and the others have no known cause. V and J calls plus clone size are reproduced from that table; the DNA served to infer D and trimming. Present in this sample are 200,000 or so clones, nearly 80% of which were seen just once. Over 10% of the sample is in the top ten clones.

From its cysteine to its phenylalanine, the CDR3 spans 13 amino acids. The retained sequence is limited to the CDR3, 39 bases, with the frame set at the first base. The germline V gene (reference sequence) sets CDR1 to MNHNY and CDR2 to SVGAGI. Deletion took 6 bases off V and 6 bases off J, with a span of 14 bases between the germline ends. The material sequenced was PBMCs, taken after 12 months of ibrutinib treatment. The TCR originated in a human donor with chronic lymphocytic leukemia. Recombination joined TRBV6-6 with TRBJ1-2, with TRBD1 as a weak D call on 5 bases. DNA sequence: TGTGCCAGCAGACCCGAGTGGGGCGATGGCTACACCTTC. Its product reads: CASRPEWGDGYTF.